This T cell receptor (beta chain) was observed in a study of cytomegalovirus exposure and HLA in healthy donors. Study-level findings and limits: Later findings reportedly placed an Asian-associated ancestry cluster below the approximately 670-donor mean for N-insertions. Association with HLA alleles at 0.05 false discovery rate was found for around 15,000 TCR beta sequences in a later analysis.

V was cut by 5 bases and J by 3 bases, with 13 bases left in between. Germline CDR1 and CDR2: LNHDA and SQIVND (reference sequence). The CDR3 has 14 residues. The PCR ran on 60 Vbeta and 13 Jbeta primers. TCRdb keeps only in-frame clones here, not all; method: immunoSEQ multiplex PCR. The data contain 150,000 to 200,000 clones, 70% to 80% of them singletons. There are a few counts of this clone. Its antigen is not known. Sequenced: PBMCs. This TCR came from a woman aged 45 to 65 in good health and CMV-seronegative. The chain links TRBV19 to TRBJ1-1; TRBD1 might be the D (6 bases). CDR3 nucleotide sequence: TGTGCCAGTAGTCCCCGGGGGGCTGACACTGAAGCTTTCTTT. The encoded protein is CASSPRGADTEAFF.